This T cell receptor (beta chain) is drawn from a study of cytotoxic CD8 clonotypes in ibrutinib-treated CLL. The data were produced by immunoSEQ multiplex PCR, yet TCRdb's version contains in-frame clones alone and is incomplete. The repertoire holds some 63,000 clones, roughly nine tenths seen once, with around 3.1% in the top ten. Germline loops: CDR1 MNHNY, CDR2 SVGAGI (reference sequence). The CDR3 length is 15 residues. The J segment lost 4 bases and the V segment lost 5 bases, leaving 9 bases of the junction unmatched. This clonotype was obtained from a human donor with chronic lymphocytic leukemia. The V call is TRBV6-6, the J call TRBJ2-3, with TRBD2 matching over 7 bases. Here the sequenced sample was PBMCs, taken after 12 months of ibrutinib treatment. In nucleotides, the CDR3 is TGTGCCAGCAGTAGAGCTGGGGGAGGGGCAGATACGCAGTATTTT. Translation gives CASSRAGGGADTQYF.